The clone carrying this TCR beta chain has only one observation. The antigen is unknown. This sample was taken from a study of OX40 agonist ivuxolimab in advanced cancers. Study context: Hepatocellular carcinoma, melanoma, renal cell or head and neck cancer occurred in dose-escalation patients.

General study results and limits: Among the lowest levels of clonal expansion were found in partial responders at 0.1-3.0 mg/kg.

This CDR3 is 15 amino acids long. CDR1 is SGHDT, CDR2 YYEEEE, per germline. V dropped 4 bases and J dropped 1 base, with 13 bases sitting between them. The method was immunoSEQ multiplex PCR; TCRdb's version includes in-frame clones alone and lacks a portion of them. The data show tens of thousands of clones, more than 80% seen once. Systemic immunosuppression or a history of autoimmune disease excluded patients. This chain connects TRBV5-6 to TRBJ2-3, with D perhaps TRBD1 (6 bases). The source material was CD4+ or CD8+ T cells sorted from blood, sampled in a trial of the OX40 agonist ivuxolimab. This TCR derives from an adult with an advanced solid tumor such as melanoma, head and neck, liver or kidney cancer. The CDR3 DNA reads TGTGCCAGCAGCGTCAGGGGTCCTGGCACAGATACGCAGTATTTT. This sequence encodes CASSVRGPGTDTQYF.